The 25 T cell receptor beta chains below all came from one sample that was sequenced in a study of shared clonotypes between healthy human individuals (TCRdb year 2020). The library came from the immunoSEQ multiplex PCR assay. In its TCRdb copy, this immuneACCESS table keeps in-frame sequences only and misses some clones. Where compared with another copy, unresolved V genes explain less than half of these, and the others have no known cause. Counted in this sample were a few hundred thousand clones; 87% of them appeared once. The ten largest make up around 15% of the sample. Sequences were obtained from memory CD8+ T cells sorted from blood. The cell subset or site label of this sample denotes: CD45RO+ cells pooled with CCR7-negative TemRA cells. The receptors shown here come from a man aged 18 to 35 in good health.

The J gene is TRBJ1-1, the V gene TRBV10-3; 7 bases map to TRBD1. Losses at the gene ends were 6 bases for V and 1 base for J; bases not matched to a gene: 8. The CDR3 is made up of 15 amino acids. The germline gives CDR1 ENHRY, CDR2 SYGVKD. Written as DNA, the CDR3 is TGTGCCATCAGAGACGGGACAGCCTCGAACACTGAAGCTTTCTTT. It encodes CAIRDGTASNTEAFF.

The genes are TRBV9 and TRBJ2-3; the match to TRBD2 covers 11 bases. After removal of 4 bases from V and 7 bases from J, the junction contained 8 bases not matched to a gene. The CDR3 contains 15 residues. Germline V lookup: CDR1 SGDLS, CDR2 YYNGEE. The CDR3 nucleotides read TGTGCCAGCAGCCCCACTAGCGGGAGTTCTTATACGCAGTATTTT. Translated: CASSPTSGSSYTQYF. Looking up the rest from reference TRBV9 and TRBJ2-3 gives the full variable domain: DSGVTQTPKHLITATGQRVTLRCSPRSGDLSVYWYQQSLDQGLQFLIQYYNGEERAKGNILERFSAQQFPDLHSELNLSSLELGDSALYFCASSPTSGSSYTQYFGPGTRLTVL.

The CDR3, as DNA: TGCGCCAGCAGTTACAGGGTGAACACTGAAGCTTTCTTT. Translation gives CASSYRVNTEAFF. This chain uses TRBV10-2 with TRBJ1-1; maybe TRBD1 (6 bases). Germline V gives CDR1 WSHSY, CDR2 SAAADI. V dropped 5 bases and J dropped 0 bases, with 7 bases sitting between them. CDR3 length equals 13 residues.

The V call is TRBV9, the J call TRBJ2-7; no definite D call. The CDR3 runs to 15 residues. V gave up 0 bases and J gave up 4 bases, with 14 bases separating them. The germline V gene encodes CDR1 SGDLS and CDR2 YYNGEE. The DNA of the CDR3 is TGTGCCAGCAGCGTAGGCGGCGGAGTTCGTTACGAGCAGTACTTC. This codes for CASSVGGGVRYEQYF.

This clone appeared a few times. The chain combines TRBV4-3 with TRBJ2-1; D is undetermined. Germline V CDR1 and CDR2: LGHNA, YSLEER. CDR3 length: 16 amino acids. V was shortened by 0 bases and J by 4 bases, with 13 bases between the two germline ends. Written as DNA, the CDR3 is TGCGCCAGCAGCCAAGAATTCTTGGCCAGTTACAATGAGCAGTTCTTC. Protein product: CASSQEFLASYNEQFF.

This chain joins TRBV7-9 and TRBJ2-7; the match to TRBD1 covers 7 bases. V was clipped by 4 bases and J by 1 base; unmatched bases: 4. The CDR3 covers 14 residues. The germline V gene has CDR1 SEHNR and CDR2 FQNEAQ (reference sequence). CDR3 sequence reads: CASSYRGQSYEQYF. The DNA of the CDR3 is TGTGCCAGCAGCTACCGGGGACAGTCCTACGAGCAGTACTTC. Full variable domain (outside the CDR3, taken from reference TRBV7-9 and TRBJ2-7): DTGVSQNPRHKITKRGQNVTFRCDPISEHNRLYWYRQTLGQGPEFLTYFQNEAQLEKSRLLSDRFSAERPKGSFSTLEIQRTEQGDSAMYLCASSYRGQSYEQYFGPGTRLTVT.

The chain links TRBV6-1 to TRBJ2-1; D is uncertain. The CDR3 contains 12 residues. The V end lost 3 bases, the J end lost 6 bases, and 6 bases lay between the germline ends. Germline loops: CDR1 MNHNS, CDR2 SASEGT. The CDR3 spells CASSDPVNEQFF. The CDR3 DNA sequence: TGTGCCAGCAGTGACCCAGTCAATGAGCAGTTCTTC.

Only one count was recorded for this clone. The chain uses TRBV4-3 and TRBJ2-5; D is unclear. Germline CDR1 reads LGHNA; CDR2 reads YSLEER. The CDR3 spans 18 residues. The V end was cut by 4 bases, the J end by 0 bases, with 21 bases between. The CDR3 sequence: CASSLCRSHHLYQETQYF. CDR3 nucleotides: TGCGCCAGCAGCCTGTGCAGGTCCCACCACCTGTACCAAGAGACCCAGTACTTC.

The V gene is TRBV9, the J gene TRBJ2-7, with D unresolved. The CDR3 has 13 residues. Germline values: CDR1 SGDLS, CDR2 YYNGEE. V was cut by 2 bases and J by 2 bases, with 8 bases left in between. This CDR3 is CASSVAGAYEQYF. CDR3 DNA: TGTGCCAGCAGCGTGGCAGGAGCCTACGAGCAGTACTTC. Looking up the rest from reference TRBV9 and TRBJ2-7 gives the full variable domain: DSGVTQTPKHLITATGQRVTLRCSPRSGDLSVYWYQQSLDQGLQFLIQYYNGEERAKGNILERFSAQQFPDLHSELNLSSLELGDSALYFCASSVAGAYEQYFGPGTRLTVT.

The J gene is TRBJ2-1, the V gene TRBV9; 10 positions match TRBD2. The CDR3 totals 15 residues. V gave up 3 bases and J gave up 6 bases; unmatched junction bases: 6. Germline V gene sequence: CDR1 SGDLS, CDR2 YYNGEE. The CDR3 here is CASSAWASGGNEQFF. The CDR3 region has the DNA TGTGCCAGCAGCGCGTGGGCTAGCGGGGGCAATGAGCAGTTCTTC.

The rearrangement links TRBV27 to TRBJ2-5; no clear D. The V gene lost 2 bases and the J gene lost 1 base, with 11 bases spanning the gap. The CDR3 runs to 15 residues. The germline CDR1 and CDR2 sequences are MNHEY and SMNVEV (reference sequence). The CDR3 bases are TGTGCCAGCAGTTTACAGGTCGGTCTCCAAGAGACCCAGTACTTC. Translating gives CASSLQVGLQETQYF.

The V call is TRBV19, the J call TRBJ1-1; D is perhaps TRBD1 (6 bases). The CDR3 runs to 15 residues. V dropped 3 bases and J dropped 2 bases, with 13 bases sitting between them. From germline, CDR1 is LNHDA and CDR2 SQIVND (reference sequence). The CDR3 loop reads CASSITGGGNTEAFF. For the CDR3, the DNA is TGTGCCAGTAGTATCACGGGGGGCGGAAACACTGAAGCTTTCTTT.

The table lists this clone with a few counts. The chain recombines TRBV7-9 with TRBJ1-1; D possibly corresponds to TRBD1 (6 bases). Germline V gene sequence: CDR1 SEHNR, CDR2 FQNEAQ (reference sequence). The V and J ends lost 6 bases and 2 bases respectively, with 10 bases between them. The CDR3 is 13 residues long. CDR3 region: CASRFGGNTEAFF. The CDR3 DNA reads as TGTGCCAGCAGGTTCGGGGGCAACACTGAAGCTTTCTTT.

The chain links TRBV11-2 to TRBJ2-1, with D uncertain. The germline V and J ends were trimmed by 1 base and 8 bases, with 6 bases remaining between them. This CDR3 region has 12 residues. The germline V gene encodes CDR1 SGHAT and CDR2 FQNNGV. The CDR3 bases are TGTGCCAGCAGCTTAGTCTGGGATGAGCAGTTCTTC. Protein sequence: CASSLVWDEQFF.

The gene calls are TRBV2 and TRBJ2-5; 8 bases line up with TRBD1. CDR3 length equals 13 residues. V trimming: 9 bases; J trimming: 3 bases; junction bases outside the gene matches: 6. In germline, CDR1 is SNHLY, CDR2 FYNNEI. The CDR3 sequence: CARARDRKETQYF. The CDR3 DNA follows: TGTGCCAGAGCCCGGGACAGGAAAGAGACCCAGTACTTC. Variable domain in full (rest from reference TRBV2 and TRBJ2-5): EPEVTQTPSHQVTQMGQEVILRCVPISNHLYFYWYRQILGQKVEFLVSFYNNEISEKSEIFDDQFSVERPDGSNFTLKIRSTKLEDSAMYFCARARDRKETQYFGPGTRLLVL.

This clone came up a few times. The J gene is TRBJ2-2, the V gene TRBV10-3; D uncertain. This CDR3 contains 12 residues. Looked up from germline, CDR1 is ENHRY and CDR2 is SYGVKD. CDR3: CAIEVNTGELFF. DNA of the CDR3: TGTGCAATCGAGGTAAACACCGGGGAGCTGTTTTTT.

This chain connects TRBV4-1 to TRBJ2-5; D gene ambiguous. The length of the CDR3 is 13 residues. Germline lookup yields CDR1 MGHRA and CDR2 YSYEKL. Trimming removed 1 base at V and 0 bases at J, with 3 bases between. CDR3 amino acids: CASSQVDQETQYF. The CDR3 nucleotides read TGCGCCAGCAGCCAAGTGGACCAAGAGACCCAGTACTTC.

This rearrangement joins TRBV29-1 to TRBJ2-7; D call uncertain. This CDR3 contains 13 residues. Trimming took off 3 bases at V and 3 bases at J, with 12 bases between the two ends. Germline lookup yields CDR1 SQVTM and CDR2 ANQGSEA. The CDR3 loop reads CSVEGITGYEQYF. The CDR3 DNA reads as TGCAGCGTTGAGGGGATCACGGGCTACGAGCAGTACTTC.

V and J are TRBV4-1 and TRBJ1-6; D unclear. Germline lookup yields CDR1 MGHRA and CDR2 YSYEKL. This CDR3 contains 16 residues. The V and J ends lost 1 base and 7 bases respectively, with 14 bases between them. CDR3 coding DNA: TGCGCCAGCAGCCAAGTTATATCCCAGGCGAATTCACCCCTCCACTTT. Its protein product is CASSQVISQANSPLHF.

V usage is TRBV5-4 and J usage is TRBJ1-2, with D perhaps TRBD1 (5 bases). Trimming pared 6 bases from V and 8 bases from J, leaving 11 bases between. CDR3 length: 11 residues. CDR1 is SGHNT and CDR2 is YYREEE in the germline V gene (reference sequence). CDR3 residues: CASMGGAGYTF. The CDR3 DNA follows: TGTGCCAGCATGGGAGGGGCCGGCTACACCTTC.

The CDR3 DNA sequence: TGTGCCAGCAGTGAAGTGGCTCGGCGCAGTGAGGAGACCCAGTACTTC. Translating gives CASSEVARRSEETQYF. The chain links TRBV2 to TRBJ2-5; unclear D gene. Germline V lookup: CDR1 SNHLY, CDR2 FYNNEI. The V end lost 1 base, the J end lost 5 bases, and 17 bases lay between the germline ends. This CDR3 is built from 16 residues. Variable domain in full (rest from reference TRBV2 and TRBJ2-5): EPEVTQTPSHQVTQMGQEVILRCVPISNHLYFYWYRQILGQKVEFLVSFYNNEISEKSEIFDDQFSVERPDGSNFTLKIRSTKLEDSAMYFCASSEVARRSEETQYFGPGTRLLVL.

The chain recombines TRBV27 with TRBJ2-5; 11 nucleotides match TRBD2. Trimming at V came to 5 bases and at J to 4 bases, leaving 9 bases not matched to a gene. This CDR3 has 16 residues. In germline, CDR1 is MNHEY, CDR2 SMNVEV (reference sequence). DNA of the CDR3: TGTGCCAGCAGTCCCTTTAGCGGGGGGGCCGCAGAGACCCAGTACTTC. Encoded protein: CASSPFSGGAAETQYF.

This chain uses TRBV2 with TRBJ2-1; 7 positions match TRBD2. Germline V CDR1 and CDR2: SNHLY, FYNNEI. The V segment lost 8 bases and the J segment 8 bases; nucleotides outside the gene matches: 15. CDR3 length: 15 amino acids. The CDR3 protein is CASEPWTSSGDEQFF. CDR3 in DNA: TGTGCCAGCGAACCTTGGACTAGTTCGGGAGATGAGCAGTTCTTC.

The chain links TRBV10-3 to TRBJ2-7; D possibly corresponds to TRBD2 (7 bases). Germline CDR1 reads ENHRY; CDR2 reads SYGVKD. The length of the CDR3 is 17 residues. Deletions cut 6 bases from V and 2 bases from J, with 23 bases between. The CDR3 loop reads CAIREAGRDTGTYEQYF. CDR3 in DNA: TGTGCCATCAGGGAAGCAGGGAGGGACACAGGAACCTACGAGCAGTACTTC.

The chain links TRBV2 to TRBJ2-7, with D possibly being TRBD1 (6 bases). The CDR3 loop spans 14 amino acids. V shed 3 bases and J shed 4 bases, with 13 bases lying between them. Germline CDR1 and CDR2: SNHLY and FYNNEI. CDR3 nucleotide sequence: TGTGCCAGCAGTGAGACAGGCGCTCGGTACGAGCAGTACTTC. This sequence encodes CASSETGARYEQYF.